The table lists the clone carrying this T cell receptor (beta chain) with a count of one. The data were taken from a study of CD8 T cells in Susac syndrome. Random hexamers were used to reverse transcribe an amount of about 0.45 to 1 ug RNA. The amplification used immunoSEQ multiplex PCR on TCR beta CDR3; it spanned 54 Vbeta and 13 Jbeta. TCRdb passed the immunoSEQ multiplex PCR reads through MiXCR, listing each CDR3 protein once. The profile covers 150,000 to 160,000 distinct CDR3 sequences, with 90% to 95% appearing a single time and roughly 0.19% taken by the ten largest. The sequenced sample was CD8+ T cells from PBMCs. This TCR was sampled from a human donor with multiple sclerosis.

The CDR3 loop is CASSKRGGLDSYNEQFF. The CDR3 DNA reads as TGTGCCAGTAGTAAGCGGGGGGGCCTCGACTCCTACAATGAGCAGTTCTTC. The J gene is TRBJ2-1, the V gene TRBV19; 10 bases are shared with TRBD2. V lost 4 bases, J lost 0 bases, and 6 bases stayed unmatched. CDR3 length: 17 residues. Looked up from germline, CDR1 is LNHDA and CDR2 is SQIVND (reference sequence).